The rows below give T cell receptor beta chains drawn from one sample of a study of CD8 T cell repertoires and HIV-1 epitope variants. Assay: immunoSEQ multiplex PCR; the TCRdb copy retains only in-frame clones and omits some. The sample has more than 85,000 clones; roughly four fifths are singletons. What was sequenced was uncultured baseline CD8+ T cells from peripheral blood mononuclear cells (PBMCs). The receptors stem from a male donor with HIV. The CDR3 runs from the conserved cysteine through the conserved F or W. The D gene is left open where the match is weak. A row's size may be missing; if present it is once, few, many or a size class.

few | NA | TRBJ1-6 | TRBV30 | CAWSVRGQGVSPLHF | TGTGCCTGGAGTGTACGTGGGCAGGGTGTTTCACCCCTCCACTTT
NA | NA | TRBJ2-7 | TRBV6-5 | CASSYQGQQYF | TGTGCCAGCAGTTATCAGGGACAGCAGTACTTC
NA | NA | TRBJ1-3 | TRBV23-1 | CASSPMSGNTIYF | TGCGCCAGCAGTCCGATGTCTGGAAACACCATATATTTT
NA | TRBD2 | TRBJ2-2 | TRBV29-1 | CSGRTSGNTGELFF | TGCAGCGGTCGGACTAGCGGGAACACCGGGGAGCTGTTTTTT
NA | NA | TRBJ2-7 | TRBV4-2 | CASSQAGTYEQYF | TGTGCCAGCAGCCAGGCCGGGACCTACGAGCAGTACTTC
few | NA | TRBJ1-5 | TRBV2 | CASSEVPRGQPQHF | TGTGCCAGCAGTGAAGTTCCCCGGGGACAGCCCCAGCATTTT
NA | NA | TRBJ2-7 | TRBV18 | CASSPLGLEQYF | TGTGCCAGCTCACCACTGGGCCTCGAGCAGTACTTC
medium-sized | NA | TRBJ2-4 | TRBV28 | CASSSGTPDVGIQYF | TGTGCCAGCAGTTCCGGGACCCCTGATGTGGGCATTCAGTACTTC
NA | NA | TRBJ2-3 | TRBV4-1 | CASSQGVGTDTQYF | TGCGCCAGCAGCCAGGGTGTGGGCACAGATACGCAGTATTTT
few | TRBD1 | TRBJ2-1 | TRBV7-6 | CASSFSGTGGYNEQFF | TGTGCCAGCAGCTTTTCCGGGACAGGGGGCTACAATGAGCAGTTCTTC
NA | TRBD2 | TRBJ2-5 | TRBV9 | CASSVTGLAQETQYF | TGTGCCAGCAGCGTTACGGGACTAGCACAAGAGACCCAGTACTTC
NA | NA | TRBJ2-5 | TRBV15 | CATSRDPQETQYF | TGTGCCACCAGCAGAGACCCCCAAGAGACCCAGTACTTC
NA | TRBD2 | TRBJ2-3 | TRBV7-2 | CASSRSGNTDTQYF | TGTGCCAGCAGCCGTAGCGGGAACACAGATACGCAGTATTTT
many | NA | TRBJ2-2 | TRBV7-6 | CASSLNTGGELFF | TGTGCCAGCAGCTTAAATACGGGCGGGGAGCTGTTTTTT
NA | NA | TRBJ2-3 | TRBV19 | CASSPRSSTDTQYF | TGTGCCAGTAGTCCCCGGTCAAGCACAGATACGCAGTATTTT
NA | NA | TRBJ2-7 | TRBV9 | CASSVALRGPGEQYF | TGTGCCAGCAGCGTAGCTCTCAGGGGCCCTGGGGAGCAGTACTTC
few | NA | TRBJ1-5 | TRBV6-1 | CASSVRGSGQPQHF | TGTGCCAGCAGCGTACGAGGGTCGGGTCAGCCCCAGCATTTT
NA | NA | TRBJ1-1 | TRBV28 | CASSFVGQWINTEAFF | TGTGCCAGCAGTTTCGTTGGACAGTGGATCAACACTGAAGCTTTCTTT
many | NA | TRBJ1-1 | TRBV2 | CASSEWGTEAFF | TGTGCCAGCAGTGAATGGGGAACTGAAGCTTTCTTT
NA | NA | TRBJ1-2 | TRBV6-5 | CASSYLPNYGYTF | TGTGCCAGCAGTTACCTGCCTAACTATGGCTACACCTTC
NA | NA | TRBJ2-7 | TRBV4-1 | CASSQGVTYEQYF | TGCGCCAGCAGCCAAGGGGTAACATACGAGCAGTACTTC
NA | TRBD1 | TRBJ1-6 | TRBV6-6 | CASTTPGQNSPLHF | TGTGCCAGCACCACACCGGGACAGAATTCACCCCTCCACTTT
few | NA | TRBJ2-6 | TRBV19 | CASSIDQGSGANVLTF | TGTGCCAGTAGTATAGATCAGGGGTCTGGGGCCAACGTCCTGACTTTC
NA | NA | TRBJ2-7 | TRBV29-1 | CSVRLDYEQYF | TGCAGCGTTAGACTAGATTACGAGCAGTACTTC
NA | TRBD1 | TRBJ2-7 | TRBV9 | CASSLGQVISYEQYF | TGTGCCAGCAGCCTGGGACAGGTCATCTCCTACGAGCAGTACTTC
NA | NA | TRBJ2-1 | TRBV5-1 | CASSLVFRVGRSYNEQFF | TGCGCCAGCAGCTTGGTGTTTCGTGTCGGGCGGTCCTACAATGAGCAGTTCTTC
NA | TRBD1 | TRBJ2-6 | TRBV6-4 | CASSPGTGPGANVLTF | TGTGCCAGCAGTCCTGGGACAGGGCCTGGGGCCAACGTCCTGACTTTC
NA | TRBD2 | TRBJ2-5 | TRBV30 | CAWSGRDSGVWETQYF | TGTGCCTGGAGTGGTAGAGATAGCGGGGTATGGGAGACCCAGTACTTC
NA | TRBD2 | TRBJ2-3 | TRBV9 | CASSPGTSFATDTQYF | TGTGCCAGCAGCCCCGGGACTAGCTTTGCCACAGATACGCAGTATTTT
NA | NA | TRBJ2-5 | TRBV4-3 | CASSQDGLGEPETQYF | TGCGCCAGCAGCCAAGATGGCCTAGGGGAGCCGGAGACCCAGTACTTC
NA | NA | TRBJ1-1 | TRBV7-9 | CASSSNRQLEAFF | TGTGCCAGCAGCTCCAACCGACAGCTTGAAGCTTTCTTT
once | NA | TRBJ2-7 | TRBV6-5 | CASSYSGDPTTHF | TGTGCCAGCAGTTACTCCGGGGACCCAACGACGCACTTC
NA | NA | TRBJ1-2 | TRBV29-1 | CSVVLGDYGYTF | TGCAGCGTTGTACTAGGGGACTATGGCTACACCTTC
once | NA | TRBJ2-7 | TRBV27 | CASSLTEAYEQYF | TGTGCCAGCAGTTTAACAGAAGCCTACGAGCAGTACTTC
NA | TRBD2 | TRBJ2-3 | TRBV5-4 | CASSPGTTSTDTQYF | TGTGCCAGCAGCCCCGGGACTACCAGCACAGATACGCAGTATTTT
NA | TRBD1 | TRBJ1-4 | TRBV7-2 | CASRGVGTGGEKLFF | TGTGCCAGCAGGGGCGTCGGGACAGGGGGCGAAAAACTGTTTTTT
NA | NA | TRBJ1-1 | TRBV15 | CATSRVGLNTEAFF | TGTGCCACCAGCAGAGTTGGCCTAAACACTGAAGCTTTCTTT
NA | TRBD2 | TRBJ2-3 | TRBV18 | CASSILAGDGTDTQYF | TGTGCCAGCTCAATATTAGCGGGAGACGGCACAGATACGCAGTATTTT
many | TRBD1 | TRBJ1-2 | TRBV5-1 | CASKPGQGGYGYTF | TGCGCCAGCAAACCGGGACAGGGGGGTTATGGCTACACCTTC
NA | NA | TRBJ1-3 | TRBV15 | CATSSNLGSGNTIYF | TGTGCCACCAGCAGCAACCTCGGGTCGGGAAACACCATATATTTT
few | NA | TRBJ1-2 | TRBV28 | CASSPPEVGYTF | TGTGCCAGCAGTCCCCCTGAGGTTGGCTACACCTTC